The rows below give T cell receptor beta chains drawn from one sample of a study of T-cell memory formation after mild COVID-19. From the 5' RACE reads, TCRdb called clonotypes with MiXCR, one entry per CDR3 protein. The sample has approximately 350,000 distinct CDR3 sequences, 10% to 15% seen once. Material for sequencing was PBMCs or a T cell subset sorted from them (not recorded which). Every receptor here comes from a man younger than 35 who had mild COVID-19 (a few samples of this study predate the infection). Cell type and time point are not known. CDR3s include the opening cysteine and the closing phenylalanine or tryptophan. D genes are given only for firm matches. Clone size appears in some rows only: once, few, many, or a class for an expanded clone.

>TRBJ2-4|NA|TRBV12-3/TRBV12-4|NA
TGTGCCAGCACCCCCTCCGGAGTTAACATTCAGTACTTC
CASTPSGVNIQYF
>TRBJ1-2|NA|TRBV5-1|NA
TGCGCCAGCAGCGAGGACGGGCTCCGGGTCTATGGCTACACCTTC
CASSEDGLRVYGYTF
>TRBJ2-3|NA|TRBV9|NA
TGTGCCAGCAGCGTCGGGGTGGGAGCCTCCACAGATACGCAGTATTTT
CASSVGVGASTDTQYF
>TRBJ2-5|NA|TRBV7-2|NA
TGTGCCAGCAGCTTAGCGGGCAGGCCCCAGACCCAGTACTTC
CASSLAGRPQTQYF
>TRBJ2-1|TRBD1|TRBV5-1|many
TGCGCCAGCAGCTTCAGGGGGCTCGATGAGCAGTTCTTC
CASSFRGLDEQFF
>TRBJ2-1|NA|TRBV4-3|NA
TGCGCCAGCAGCCAAGATTACGTTTGGGTCGGGGGCACCTACAATGAGCAGTTCTTC
CASSQDYVWVGGTYNEQFF
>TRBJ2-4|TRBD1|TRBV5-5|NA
TGTGCCAGCAGCACAACAGGGGTCGCCAAAAACATTCAGTACTTC
CASSTTGVAKNIQYF
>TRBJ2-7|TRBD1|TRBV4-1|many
TGCGCCAGCAGCCTCAACAGGGGTCGGTACGAGCAGTACTTC
CASSLNRGRYEQYF
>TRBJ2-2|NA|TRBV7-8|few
TGTGCCAGCAGGGGGGGGGCCGCCGGGGAGCTGTTTTTT
CASRGGAAGELFF
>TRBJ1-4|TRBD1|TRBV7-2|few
TGTGCCAGCAGCTCAATAGGACAGGGGTCCAATGAAAAACTGTTTTTT
CASSSIGQGSNEKLFF
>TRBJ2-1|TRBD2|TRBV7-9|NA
TGTGCCAGCAGGGGAGCGGGGGGATACAATGAGCAGTTCTTC
CASRGAGGYNEQFF
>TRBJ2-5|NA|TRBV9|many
TGTGCCAGCAGCGTAGCTTTGGGGGGCGCAGAGACCCAGTACTTC
CASSVALGGAETQYF
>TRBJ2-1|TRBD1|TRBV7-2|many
TGTGCCAGCAGTTCGACAGGGGGCTCCAATGAGCAGTTCTTC
CASSSTGGSNEQFF
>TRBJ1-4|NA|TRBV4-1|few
TGCGCCAGCAGCCAAGAAGAGGCCTTGGCAACTAATGAAAAACTGTTTTTT
CASSQEEALATNEKLFF
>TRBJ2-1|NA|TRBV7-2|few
TGTGCCAGCAGCTTAGGTCCCTTGACAGGAGAGCAGTTCTTC
CASSLGPLTGEQFF
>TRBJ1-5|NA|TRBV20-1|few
TGCAGTGCTAGAGGGCCGATCAATCAGCCCCAGCATTTT
CSARGPINQPQHF
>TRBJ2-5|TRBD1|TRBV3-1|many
TGTGCCAGCAGCCCCCGGGACAGACAAGAGACCCAGTACTTC
CASSPRDRQETQYF
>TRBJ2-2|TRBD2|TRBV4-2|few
TGTGCCAGCAGGGGGACTAGCGGATACACCGGGGAGCTGTTTTTT
CASRGTSGYTGELFF